Presented here are 30 T cell receptor beta chains from one specimen sequenced in a study of tumor-infiltrating lymphocytes in primary liver carcinoma. Co-extraction of RNA and DNA was performed on about 18-30 mg of unsorted bulk tissue. TCR beta cDNA was made from roughly 500 ng total RNA with a constant-region primer. Nested multiplex PCR, run for three rounds with slightly modified ARM-PCR, yielded TCR beta libraries. TRBV1-TRBV30 forward primers and a C-beta reverse primer were used in the first two PCR rounds, which each ran for about 11 cycles. Each CDR3 protein gets one entry after TCRdb re-called the multiplex PCR reads with MiXCR. The table lists 50,000 to 65,000 distinct CDR3 sequences, about two thirds of them singletons. Material: liver tumor tissue from sampling region 4. Described subset: tumor region T4, right-lateral pole. The receptors were sampled from a man aged 35 to 55 with primary liver carcinoma and hepatitis B virus infection.

With respect to this clonotype: This could be a read error, since a much larger clone is one nucleotide away. The chain uses TRBV6-5 and TRBJ2-1, with D unresolved. The V gene's germline CDR1 is MNHEY and CDR2 SVGAGI. The V gene lost 2 bases and the J gene lost 7 bases, with 12 bases spanning the gap. The CDR3 spans 14 residues. The CDR3 protein is CASSYQASFNEQFF. CDR3 sequence (DNA): TGTGCCAGCAGTTACCAGGCTAGTTTTAATGAGCAGTTCTTC.

This clonotype has a handful of counts. V gene TRBV6-5 combines with J gene TRBJ1-1; D not resolved. CDR1 MNHEY and CDR2 SVGAGI come from the germline V gene. V shed 6 bases and J shed 5 bases, with 13 bases lying between them. This CDR3 is 13 amino acids long. The chain's CDR3 is CASRSEEETEAFF. The CDR3, as DNA: TGTGCCAGCAGATCGGAGGAGGAGACTGAAGCTTTCTTT.

A remark on this clonotype: At one boundary the junction diverges from the germline segment, which might be a read error. This chain joins TRBV6-5 and TRBJ2-5; TRBD2 aligns across 10 bases. The CDR3 totals 15 residues. Germline CDR1 reads MNHEY; CDR2 reads SVGAGI. This CDR3 reads CASGYSTSGEESQYF. In DNA, the CDR3 is TGTGCCAGCGGTTACTCAACTAGCGGGGAGGAGAGCCAGTACTTC.

As for this clonotype: This clone may be a read error of a much larger clone one base away. This chain links TRBV29-1 with TRBJ1-2; 9 bases are shared with TRBD1. The germline CDR1 and CDR2 sequences are SQVTM and ANQGSEA. The CDR3 loop spans 15 amino acids. The V segment lost 6 bases and the J segment 7 bases; nucleotides outside the gene matches: 15. This chain's CDR3 is CSVAHRLQGAFGYTF. The CDR3 coding sequence is TGCAGCGTGGCCCACCGCCTACAGGGGGCTTTTGGCTACACCTTC.

As concerns this clonotype: Sequence at one end of the junction differs from germline and may be a read error. The rearrangement links TRBV11-2 to TRBJ2-7; TRBD2 might be the D (5 bases). Germline CDR1 reads SGHAT; CDR2 reads FQNNGV. The CDR3 extends over 15 amino acids. CDR3 sequence (DNA): TGTGCCAGGAGCTTATCCTCGGGGATCACCTACGAGCAATACTTC. This sequence encodes CARSLSSGITYEQYF.

This clonotype was detected many times. A much larger clonotype is one base distant, so this may be a read error. The rearrangement uses TRBV12-3 or TRBV12-4 and TRBJ1-2, with a weak D call TRBD1 (5 bases). This CDR3 is built from 13 residues. In DNA form, the CDR3 reads TGTGCCAGCAGTCGCAGGGAGGCCTATGGCTGCACCTTC. It is translated as CASSRREAYGCTF.

This clonotype was counted a few times. The rearrangement links TRBV19 to TRBJ1-5; D uncertain. The CDR3 runs to 15 residues. Germline assignment: CDR1 LNHDA and CDR2 SQIVND (reference sequence). Trimming stripped 7 bases from V and 0 bases from J, with 13 bases between. This chain's CDR3 is CASTLNQYSNQPQHF. The CDR3 DNA follows: TGTGCCAGTACCTTGAACCAGTATAGCAATCAGCCCCAGCATTTT.

Points on this clonotype: Mismatch with germline at one junction end may stem from a read error. The CDR3 reads CASSDSYSYQPQHF. The CDR3 DNA follows: TGTGCCAGCAGTGACAGCTATAGCTATCAGCCCCAGCATTTT. This sequence joins TRBV11-3 and TRBJ1-5, with D possibly being TRBD1 (5 bases). The CDR3 sequence is 14 residues long. Germline V gives CDR1 SGHNT, CDR2 YENEEA.

Points on this clonotype: One junction end disagrees with the germline gene, perhaps due to a read error. The V call is TRBV10-1, the J call TRBJ2-3, with D unresolved. Germline-derived CDR1 and CDR2 are WNHNN and SYGVQD (reference sequence). This CDR3 is 15 amino acids long. This chain's CDR3 is CSSSQLVPGADTQYF. CDR3 coding DNA: TGCTCCAGTAGCCAACTGGTGCCTGGGGCAGATACGCAGTATTTT.

A note on this clonotype: A read error may explain this, as a much larger clone is one base away. This chain uses TRBV20-1 with TRBJ2-1; 7 bases map to TRBD2. With V trimmed by 1 base and J by 6 bases, 9 bases remained unmatched. The germline V gene has CDR1 DFQATT and CDR2 SNEGSKA (reference sequence). The CDR3 is made up of 15 amino acids. The DNA for the CDR3 is TGCAGTGCTAGAGCCACTGGCGGGAGATTCAATGAGCAGTTCTTC. Translating it yields CSARATGGRFNEQFF.

This clonotype was observed a few times. This chain links TRBV29-1 with TRBJ2-7; tentatively, D is TRBD1 (5 bases). Germline CDR1 reads SQVTM; CDR2 reads ANQGSEA. CDR3 size: 11 residues. Trimming stripped 4 bases from V and 7 bases from J, with 11 bases between. The CDR3 is CSVAGAREQYF. CDR3 in DNA: TGCAGCGTTGCTGGGGCTAGAGAGCAGTACTTC.

This clonotype has just a few counts. Its ends do not fully match the called genes, so a read error is possible. This sequence joins TRBV4-2 and TRBJ2-2; TRBD2 might be the D (6 bases). CDR1 is LGHNA and CDR2 is YNFKEQ in the germline V gene. The CDR3 loop spans 18 amino acids. The CDR3 loop is CASSQETLKGFGTGGLFF. CDR3 nucleotides: TGTGCCAGTAGCCAAGAGACGTTGAAGGGGTTCGGTACCGGGGGGCTGTTTTTT.

The V and J genes are TRBV6-1 and TRBJ2-7; the D is unclear. V was trimmed by 7 bases and J by 0 bases, leaving 19 bases between them. This CDR3 is 16 amino acids long. Germline assignment: CDR1 MNHNS and CDR2 SASEGT. The CDR3 reads CASTPNRALSSYEQYF. CDR3 sequence (DNA): TGTGCCAGCACTCCTAACCGAGCCCTAAGCTCCTACGAGCAGTACTTC.

With regard to this clonotype: A read error may account for a junction end that differs from germline. The chain has TRBV4-3 and TRBJ1-1; D is possibly TRBD1 (5 bases). Germline V CDR1 and CDR2: LGHNA, YSLEER. The CDR3 has 15 residues. This CDR3 is CANSQGARDNTEAFF. In DNA, the CDR3 is TGCGCCAACAGCCAAGGGGCCAGGGATAACACTGAAGCTTTCTTT.

About this clonotype itself: A read error is possible here, since a much larger clone lies one base away. Because the CDR3 is missing its conserved closing phenylalanine or tryptophan, this is likely a read error. The genes are TRBV4-3 and TRBJ1-4; 10 bases line up with TRBD1. Germline V lookup: CDR1 LGHNA, CDR2 YSLEER. The length of the CDR3 is 14 residues. Trimming took 4 bases from V and 8 from J; bases not matched to a gene: 4. The CDR3: CASSRGQGGEKLFY. The CDR3 DNA is TGCGCCAGCAGCCGCGGACAGGGGGGAGAAAAACTGTTTTAT.

In its sample, this clonotype was seen many times. The genes are TRBV6-1 and TRBJ2-7; 7 positions match TRBD2. From germline, CDR1 is MNHNS and CDR2 SASEGT. The CDR3 consists of 14 residues. The V segment lost 6 bases and the J segment 0 bases; nucleotides outside the gene matches: 5. The CDR3 reads CASRVAGSSYEQYF. Here the CDR3 DNA reads TGTGCCAGCAGGGTAGCGGGCAGCTCCTACGAGCAGTACTTC.

The chain uses TRBV5-4 and TRBJ2-1; tentatively, D is TRBD1 (5 bases). This CDR3 region has 13 residues. Per the germline V gene, CDR1 is SGHNT and CDR2 is YYREEE (reference sequence). Between the trimmed V and J ends, which lost 5 bases and 4 bases, there was a span of 10 bases. CDR3 region: CASSPDRYNEQFF. The CDR3 bases are TGTGCCAGCAGTCCCGACAGATACAATGAGCAGTTCTTC.

Turning to this clonotype: At one of its ends the junction is not consistent with the germline gene, which may arise from a read error. V usage is TRBV4-2 and J usage is TRBJ2-5; 9 bases are a match to TRBD1. Germline loops: CDR1 LGHNA, CDR2 YNFKEQ. The CDR3 contains 16 residues. CDR3 residues: CASSHGGTGREETQNF. The CDR3 DNA reads TGTGCCAGCAGCCATGGGGGGACAGGGCGGGAAGAGACCCAGAACTTC.

About this clonotype: A much larger clone sits a single nucleotide away, making a read error possible. The final CDR3 position lacks the conserved phenylalanine or tryptophan, pointing to a likely read error. The CDR3 coding sequence is TGTGCCAGCAGTGAAGGGGGCGCAGTCTACGAGCAGTACCTC. This encodes CASSEGGAVYEQYL. V and J are TRBV6-1 and TRBJ2-7, with D possibly TRBD1 on 5 matching bases. Trimming removed 1 base from V and 3 bases from J, with 10 bases in between. The CDR3 runs to 14 residues. Germline CDR1 and CDR2: MNHNS and SASEGT.

V and J are TRBV2 and TRBJ2-7; no clear D. Germline V gene data show CDR1 as SNHLY and CDR2 as FYNNEI. There are 12 residues in the CDR3. Trimming left V 6 bases short and J 6 bases short, with 12 bases between. In DNA form, the CDR3 reads TGTGCCAGCAGACCCTCGAATGGCGAGCAGTACTTC. Translated, it gives CASRPSNGEQYF.

To note about this clonotype: One junction end disagrees with the germline gene, perhaps due to a read error. V usage is TRBV5-1 and J usage is TRBJ2-1; D may correspond to TRBD1 or TRBD2 (5 bases each). CDR3 length equals 16 residues. Per the germline V gene, CDR1 is SGHRS and CDR2 is YFSETQ. The DNA for the CDR3 is TGCGCCAGCAGCTTAAGTGGGACGAACTCCTACAATGAGCAGATCTTC. Its protein is CASSLSGTNSYNEQIF.

Details on this clonotype: A read error may account for a junction end that differs from germline. This chain joins TRBV11-2 and TRBJ2-7; weak D call: TRBD1 (5 bases). The CDR3 is 14 residues long. Germline values: CDR1 SGHAT, CDR2 FQNNGV. CDR3 nucleotide sequence: TGTACCAGCAGCTCTACACTCACAGGAAACGAGCAGTACTTC. This gives the protein CTSSSTLTGNEQYF.

The chain couples TRBV5-1 to TRBJ1-2, with unresolved D. Trimming left V 9 bases short and J 1 base short, with 13 bases between. The CDR3 has 13 residues. Germline values: CDR1 SGHRS, CDR2 YFSETQ. CDR3 bases: TGCGCCACCAGTTTTGACAATAACTATGGCTACACCTTC. Its translation: CATSFDNNYGYTF.

The gene calls are TRBV11-3 and TRBJ2-1; D remains ambiguous. CDR3 length equals 14 residues. Per the germline V gene, CDR1 is SGHNT and CDR2 is YENEEA. Trimming took off 1 base at V and 10 bases at J, with 14 bases between the two ends. CDR3 nucleotide sequence: TGTGCCAGCAGCTTAGGCGTCTCGATCAGAGAGCAGTTCTTC. It is translated as CASSLGVSIREQFF.

This chain uses TRBV2 with TRBJ2-3, with 9 bases identical to TRBD2. J lost 5 bases, V lost 8 bases, and 11 bases had no gene match. Germline CDR1 and CDR2: SNHLY and FYNNEI. The CDR3 is 15 amino acids. CDR3 in DNA: TGTGCCAGCGGGGGAGTAGCGGGAGCTCTAGATACGCAGTATTTT. Amino acid sequence: CASGGVAGALDTQYF.

Points on this clonotype: One end of the junction varies from germline; a read error may be responsible. CDR3 bases: TGCGTCAGCAGCCAAGATCGGGAGACTCCCTACGTGCAGTATTTC. This codes for CVSSQDRETPYVQYF. The chain uses TRBV4-3 and TRBJ2-7; possibly TRBD2 for D (6 bases). This CDR3 comprises 15 residues. Germline V gene sequence: CDR1 LGHNA, CDR2 YSLEER.

As for this clonotype: Being one base from a much bigger clone, this may be a read error. The CDR3 spells CASSEVENTESFF. DNA of the CDR3: TGCGCCAGCAGTGAAGTAGAAAACACTGAATCTTTCTTT. The gene calls are TRBV10-2 and TRBJ1-1, with D hard to call. Germline V gene lookup returns CDR1 WSHSY and CDR2 SAAADI. The CDR3 has 13 residues.

J is TRBJ2-3 and V is TRBV5-5; D uncertain. Trimming left V 1 base short and J 4 bases short, with 13 bases between. The CDR3 extends over 15 amino acids. The germline V gene encodes CDR1 SGHKS and CDR2 YYEKEE (reference sequence). This CDR3 is CASSLHQAPADTQYF. The CDR3 DNA reads as TGTGCCAGCAGCTTGCATCAGGCGCCCGCAGATACGCAGTATTTT.

As concerns this clonotype: A much larger clone differs from this one at a single base, so this may be a read error. The chain recombines TRBV11-2 with TRBJ2-7; the match to TRBD2 covers 9 bases. The CDR3 spans 16 residues. Germline-derived CDR1 and CDR2 are SGHAT and FQNNGV. CDR3: CASNLEPSGNWVEQYF. DNA of the CDR3: TGTGCCAGCAACTTAGAACCTAGCGGGAACTGGGTCGAGCAGTACTTC.

This clonotype was counted a few times. A much larger clone is a single base away; this may be a read error. The J gene is TRBJ1-6, the V gene TRBV6-6; a weak D match, TRBD1 (6 bases). The CDR3 spans 14 residues. Per germline, CDR1 MNHNY and CDR2 SVGAGI (reference sequence). The chain's CDR3 is CVSSDLQGQSPLHF. Written as DNA, the CDR3 is TGTGTCAGCAGTGACCTACAGGGTCAATCACCCCTCCACTTT.